This T cell receptor beta chain was profiled in a study of blood T cell repertoires in COVID-19 (dated by TCRdb to 2020 to 2021). Background on the whole study: Collaborator samples came from the United States, Italy and Spain and covered acute and convalescent phases of COVID-19. The samples were drawn from the first 160 participants of the ongoing ImmuneRACE study and from 1,200 or so subjects provided by 6 global collaborators. The repertoires were released in a freely available public database intended as a resource for research on the immune response to SARS-CoV-2. Where HLA class I and class II types were available, the types were taken from metadata supplied by the sample provider, not from assay-based typing. The material from the prospective study consisted of cDNA or gDNA derived from T cells, B-cell-depleted T cells, or PBMCs. The sample metadata nearly always contained a de-identified subject ID, COVID-19 status, age in years and sex. Subjects who had been exposed to COVID-19, were actively infected with it, or had recovered from it provided the deeply sampled blood TCRbeta repertoires that made up the dataset. What the work shows at the level of the full study, not this receptor alone: The amount of clinical and demographic metadata varied by source and participant and was provided uncurated.

TCRbeta CDR3 regions were amplified from genomic DNA by means of the immunoSEQ Assay, a bias-controlled multiplex PCR. On the study's bioinformatics: Within the assay, amplification of reference gene primers was used to estimate how many nucleated cells each sample contained. To quantify the absolute abundance of each unique TCRbeta CDR3 rearrangement, sequence reads were collapsed and filtered. Productive Simpson clonality was computed per sample as the square root of Simpson's diversity index over productive rearrangements. Imported from immuneACCESS, the table was reduced by TCRdb to in-frame sequences with V and J called. These copies leave out some clones; in studies compared against another copy, an unresolved V gene accounts for under half, and the cause of the remainder is not known. V and J calls and clone size follow that table, whereas D and trimming were derived from the DNA. This sample lists about 210,000 clones; about 91% were detected once. Together, the top ten hold 4.5% to 5.5% of the sample.

As regards this clone: What this receptor recognizes is not known. Base-call qualities are not available, and no considerably larger clone is one nucleotide away.

Collaborating institutions collected whole blood in K2EDTA tubes following their own protocols. For TCRbeta analysis, collaborators shipped samples as frozen whole blood, isolated PBMCs, or DNA extracted from either of those sample types. The germline V gene encodes CDR1 SGHTS and CDR2 YDEGEE. V drops 0 bases and J drops 0 bases, leaving 10 bases in between. Spanning cysteine to phenylalanine, the CDR3 consists of 16 amino acids. Left in the record is the CDR3 DNA by itself, 48 bases read in frame from the first base. The clonotype originates from a woman between 35 and 50 years old with acute or convalescent COVID-19. Sequenced sample: peripheral blood. Here the chain combines TRBV5-8 and TRBJ1-3; too little of a D gene remains to name it. The nucleotide sequence is given as TGTGCCAGCAGCTTGGCTTCGTCGAGCTCTGGAAACACCATATATTTT. This is translated as CASSLASSSSGNTIYF. With the rest looked up from the reference TRBV5-8 and TRBJ1-3 genes rather than sequenced, the full variable domain is EAGVTQSPTHLIKTRGQQATLRCSPISGHTSVYWYQQALGLGLQFLLWYDEGEERNRGNFPPRFSGRQFPNYSSELNVNALELEDSALYLCASSLASSSSGNTIYFGEGSWLTVV.